Listed here are 28 T cell receptor beta chains from one sample, sequenced in a study of blood T cell repertoires in COVID-19. Produced via immunoSEQ multiplex PCR; TCRdb's table is partial and in-frame only. Counted here are 300,000 or so clones, around 89% occurring once; the ten biggest clones make up 5% to 7%. The sequencing sample was made of peripheral blood. Receptors originate from a man between 18 and 29 years old who had recovered from COVID-19.

The chain uses TRBV5-4 and TRBJ2-7; 10 bases map to TRBD2. This CDR3 is built from 15 residues. Germline CDR1 SGHNT, CDR2 YYREEE (reference sequence). Trimming at V came to 3 bases and at J to 0 bases, leaving 3 bases not matched to a gene. CDR3 loop: CASSSLAGISYEQYF. The DNA for the CDR3 is TGTGCCAGCAGCTCACTAGCGGGAATCTCCTACGAGCAGTACTTC.

This clone was recorded only once. V gene TRBV5-5 combines with J gene TRBJ2-3, with TRBD2 matching over 8 bases. Germline V gene data show CDR1 as SGHKS and CDR2 as YYEKEE (reference sequence). With 1 base clipped from V and 4 bases from J, the junction kept 20 bases outside the gene matches. The CDR3 covers 20 residues. The CDR3 sequence: CASSLLVKRGPQTFSDTQYF. The CDR3 DNA sequence: TGTGCCAGCAGCTTGTTGGTAAAGCGGGGGCCACAGACTTTCTCAGATACGCAGTATTTT.

This clone was observed a handful of times. This rearrangement joins TRBV18 to TRBJ2-7, with 7 nucleotides matching TRBD1. Germline CDR1 reads KGHSH; CDR2 reads LQKENI. Losses at the gene ends were 1 base for V and 4 bases for J; bases not matched to a gene: 4. The CDR3 is 14 residues long. Here the CDR3 reads CASSPQGAIYEQYF. CDR3 DNA sequence: TGTGCCAGCTCACCACAGGGGGCGATTTACGAGCAGTACTTC.

The chain joins TRBV30 to TRBJ1-4; TRBD1 aligns across 7 bases. The CDR3 is 13 residues long. CDR1 and CDR2 from the germline V gene are GTSNPN and SVGIG (reference sequence). J gave up 5 bases and V 2 bases, and 2 bases lay outside the gene matches. The CDR3 DNA sequence: TGTGCCTGGAGTCAGGGGGGAAATGAAAAACTGTTTTTT. Protein: CAWSQGGNEKLFF.

The rearrangement uses TRBV27 and TRBJ2-1; TRBD2 might be the D (6 bases). In germline, CDR1 is MNHEY, CDR2 SMNVEV (reference sequence). The CDR3 covers 19 residues. V was pared by 1 base and J by 2 bases, with 21 bases between. The CDR3 loop reads CASSLFPGATPDPYNEQFF. CDR3 bases: TGTGCCAGCAGTTTATTCCCGGGAGCCACCCCCGACCCCTACAATGAGCAGTTCTTC.

V and J are TRBV6-5 and TRBJ1-5; D remains unclear. V was clipped by 0 bases and J by 8 bases, with 8 bases between them. CDR1 MNHEY and CDR2 SVGAGI come from the germline V gene. This CDR3 has 13 amino acids. The CDR3 is CASSYSGGEPQHF. DNA for the CDR3: TGTGCCAGCAGTTACTCGGGAGGCGAGCCCCAGCATTTT.

The chain recombines TRBV18 with TRBJ1-1, with TRBD1 as a possible D gene (6 bases). Trimming shortened V by 3 bases and J by 1 base, and 9 bases separated the two germline ends. CDR1 is KGHSH and CDR2 is LQKENI in the germline V gene. CDR3 length: 14 residues. This CDR3 reads CASSPFRGNTEAFF. Written as DNA, the CDR3 is TGTGCCAGCTCACCGTTCAGGGGGAACACTGAAGCTTTCTTT.

J is TRBJ2-2 and V is TRBV4-1, with 11 bases that match TRBD2. The J segment lost 0 bases and the V segment lost 5 bases, leaving 8 bases of the junction unmatched. The CDR3 spans 18 residues. Germline CDR1 is MGHRA and CDR2 is YSYEKL. The CDR3 here is CASSTTGTSGPNTGELFF. In DNA, the CDR3 is TGCGCCAGCAGCACAACCGGGACTAGCGGTCCGAACACCGGGGAGCTGTTTTTT.

The chain is built from TRBV5-4 and TRBJ1-4; D uncertain. V was clipped by 2 bases and J by 8 bases, with 13 bases between them. In germline, CDR1 is SGHNT, CDR2 YYREEE (reference sequence). The CDR3 covers 14 residues. CDR3: CASSLLGSREKLFF. Written as DNA, the CDR3 is TGTGCCAGCAGCTTACTGGGGAGTCGGGAAAAACTGTTTTTT.

The chain joins TRBV27 to TRBJ2-5; TRBD1 matches 9 bases. Trimming at V came to 2 bases and at J to 4 bases, leaving 5 bases not matched to a gene. In germline, CDR1 is MNHEY, CDR2 SMNVEV (reference sequence). This CDR3 contains 15 residues. For the CDR3, the DNA is TGTGCCAGCAGTTTAGGGGACAGGGTAGGAGAGACCCAGTACTTC. It specifies CASSLGDRVGETQYF.

The chain carries TRBV19 and TRBJ2-1; 9 nucleotides agree with TRBD1. CDR3 length equals 16 residues. Germline assignment: CDR1 LNHDA and CDR2 SQIVND (reference sequence). V gave up 1 base and J gave up 3 bases; unmatched junction bases: 4. In DNA, the CDR3 is TGTGCCAGTAGTATAGGAGGGACAGGGATCTACAATGAGCAGTTCTTC. Protein sequence: CASSIGGTGIYNEQFF.

The chain has TRBV9 and TRBJ1-1; D possibly corresponds to TRBD1 (6 bases). V lost 4 bases to trimming and J lost 5 bases, with 15 bases between them. The CDR3 runs to 14 residues. From germline, CDR1 is SGDLS and CDR2 YYNGEE. In DNA form, the CDR3 reads TGTGCCAGCAGCTACAGGGAGGGATGGACTGAAGCTTTCTTT. It translates to CASSYREGWTEAFF.

The V call is TRBV19, the J call TRBJ2-1; 16 nucleotides align to TRBD2. V trimming: 0 bases; J trimming: 5 bases; junction bases outside the gene matches: 10. Germline CDR1 is LNHDA and CDR2 is SQIVND (reference sequence). The CDR3 has 20 residues. DNA of the CDR3: TGTGCCAGTAGTATAGACGGACCGGGACTAGCGGGGGGGATTAACAATGAGCAGTTCTTC. It is translated as CASSIDGPGLAGGINNEQFF.

The gene calls are TRBV11-2 and TRBJ2-2, with D unclear. The CDR3 runs to 16 residues. The V end lost 4 bases, the J end lost 0 bases, and 12 bases lay between the germline ends. CDR1 SGHAT and CDR2 FQNNGV come from the germline V gene. The CDR3 nucleotides read TGTGCCAGCAGCTCGATGGGCTCTACGAACACCGGGGAGCTGTTTTTT. Translated, it gives CASSSMGSTNTGELFF.

The chain carries TRBV6-5 and TRBJ2-5; D is perhaps TRBD2 (6 bases). V dropped 9 bases and J dropped 1 base, with 6 bases sitting between them. The length of the CDR3 is 11 residues. Germline V gives CDR1 MNHEY, CDR2 SVGAGI. The CDR3 protein is CARTSQETQYF. CDR3 coding DNA: TGTGCCAGGACTAGCCAAGAGACCCAGTACTTC.

This clone was seen more than once but under ten times. The chain recombines TRBV3-1 (or the pseudogene TRBV3-2) with TRBJ2-7, with 8 bases aligning to TRBD1. The CDR3 loop spans 14 amino acids. Germline V gene data show CDR1 as LGHDT and CDR2 as YNNKEL (reference sequence). V lost 2 bases, J lost 0 bases, and 0 bases stayed unmatched. The CDR3 DNA reads as TGTGCCAGCAGCCAAACAGGGGGCTCCTACGAGCAGTACTTC. Translated, it gives CASSQTGGSYEQYF.

This rearrangement joins TRBV11-2 to TRBJ2-7, with D possibly matching TRBD1 (6 bases). The CDR3 is 14 amino acids. Germline V CDR1 and CDR2: SGHAT, FQNNGV. Trimming took 5 bases from V and 0 from J, leaving 11 bases between them. CDR3 bases: TGTGCCAGCAGCCTCGGACAGCTCTCCTACGAGCAGTACTTC. Amino acid sequence: CASSLGQLSYEQYF. Combining the CDR3 with reference TRBV11-2 and TRBJ2-7 gives the whole variable domain EAGVAQSPRYKIIEKRQSVAFWCNPISGHATLYWYQQILGQGPKLLIQFQNNGVVDDSQLPKDRFSAERLKGVDSTLKIQPAKLEDSAVYLCASSLGQLSYEQYFGPGTRLTVT.

The count of this clone is one. The genes are TRBV2 and TRBJ1-2; 7 nucleotides align to TRBD1. Germline V CDR1 and CDR2: SNHLY, FYNNEI. The length of the CDR3 is 14 residues. V dropped 3 bases and J dropped 4; count of bases not matched to a gene: 5. The CDR3 DNA follows: TGTGCCAGCAGTGAGTCCGACAGGGCCTATGGCTACACCTTC. Its translation: CASSESDRAYGYTF.

The chain couples TRBV7-2 to TRBJ2-1; D uncertain. V lost 4 bases, J lost 9 bases, and 16 bases lay in between. The CDR3 has 14 residues. The germline CDR1 and CDR2 sequences are SGHTA and FQGNSA. The CDR3 coding sequence is TGTGCCAGCAGCTCCGTTAGTGGCGCAGGTGAGCAGTTCTTC. It specifies CASSSVSGAGEQFF.

The chain carries TRBV7-3 and TRBJ2-1; 10 bases align to TRBD2. CDR1 is SGHTA, CDR2 FQGTGA, per germline. With 5 bases clipped from V and 4 bases from J, the junction kept 2 bases outside the gene matches. The CDR3 has 14 residues. The CDR3 here is CASSSGGVYNEQFF. CDR3 nucleotide sequence: TGTGCCAGCAGCAGCGGGGGGGTTTACAATGAGCAGTTCTTC.

V and J are TRBV20-1 and TRBJ2-5; TRBD2 agrees at 8 bases. The CDR3 contains 17 residues. Germline-derived CDR1 and CDR2 are DFQATT and SNEGSKA (reference sequence). V shed 3 bases, J shed 9 bases, and the junction held 21 bases outside the gene matches. The CDR3 protein is CSASLRSPGLVLLSQYF. The CDR3 DNA reads TGCAGTGCTAGTCTGAGGTCCCCGGGACTAGTCCTCCTGTCCCAGTACTTC.

The CDR3 sequence is CASSLGGDRYEQYF. CDR3 coding DNA: TGTGCCAGCAGCCTAGGGGGGGACCGCTACGAGCAGTACTTC. The chain combines TRBV9 with TRBJ2-7, with D tentatively TRBD2 (7 bases). The ends were cut back, 4 bases at V and 3 bases at J, with 14 bases in the middle. In germline, CDR1 is SGDLS, CDR2 YYNGEE. This CDR3 has 14 amino acids. Using reference TRBV9 and TRBJ2-7 for the parts outside the CDR3, the full variable domain is DSGVTQTPKHLITATGQRVTLRCSPRSGDLSVYWYQQSLDQGLQFLIQYYNGEERAKGNILERFSAQQFPDLHSELNLSSLELGDSALYFCASSLGGDRYEQYFGPGTRLTVT.

The rearrangement links TRBV11-2 to TRBJ2-7; TRBD2 matches at 8 bases. Germline V gene data show CDR1 as SGHAT and CDR2 as FQNNGV. Losses at the gene ends were 3 bases for V and 3 bases for J; bases not matched to a gene: 4. The CDR3 is 14 amino acids. CDR3 in amino acids: CASSFPSGHYEQYF. Here the CDR3 DNA reads TGTGCCAGCAGCTTCCCTAGCGGGCACTACGAGCAGTACTTC.

The chain has TRBV7-9 and TRBJ2-7; D perhaps matches TRBD1 (5 bases). CDR3 size: 12 residues. Trimming stripped 5 bases from V and 6 bases from J, with 11 bases between. CDR1 is SEHNR, CDR2 FQNEAQ, per germline (reference sequence). CDR3 DNA sequence: TGTGCCAGCAGCCCGGACACCGGCGAGCAGTACTTC. It specifies CASSPDTGEQYF. Using reference TRBV7-9 and TRBJ2-7 for the parts outside the CDR3, the full variable domain is DTGVSQNPRHKITKRGQNVTFRCDPISEHNRLYWYRQTLGQGPEFLTYFQNEAQLEKSRLLSDRFSAERPKGSFSTLEIQRTEQGDSAMYLCASSPDTGEQYFGPGTRLTVT.

V is TRBV19 and J is TRBJ1-1, with D perhaps TRBD1 (5 bases). The CDR3 runs to 14 residues. CDR1 and CDR2 from the germline V gene are LNHDA and SQIVND (reference sequence). V lost 4 bases to trimming and J lost 4 bases, with 13 bases between them. CDR3 nucleotides: TGTGCCAGTAGTACCCAAACAGGCGGCACTGAAGCTTTCTTT. It yields the protein CASSTQTGGTEAFF. The complete variable domain, with remaining parts taken from reference TRBV19 and TRBJ1-1, reads DGGITQSPKYLFRKEGQNVTLSCEQNLNHDAMYWYRQDPGQGLRLIYYSQIVNDFQKGDIAEGYSVSREKKESFPLTVTSAQKNPTAFYLCASSTQTGGTEAFFGQGTRLTVV.

The V and J genes are TRBV3-1 (or the pseudogene TRBV3-2) and TRBJ2-7, with 7 bases lining up with TRBD1. Germline lookup yields CDR1 LGHDT and CDR2 YNNKEL (reference sequence). The CDR3 is 15 amino acids. Trimming removed 0 bases from V and 0 bases from J; junction bases left unmatched: 2. CDR3 DNA sequence: TGTGCCAGCAGCCAAGAAACAGGGGTCTCCTACGAGCAGTACTTC. Protein sequence: CASSQETGVSYEQYF.

The rearrangement joins TRBV19 to TRBJ2-7; 10 bases fit TRBD2. CDR1 and CDR2 (germline): LNHDA, SQIVND (reference sequence). The ends lost 5 bases at V and 5 bases at J; junction bases unmatched: 9. The CDR3 sequence is 15 residues long. The CDR3 loop is CASSPIAGGSHEQYF. The CDR3 DNA is TGTGCCAGTAGTCCGATAGCGGGAGGTTCCCACGAGCAGTACTTC.

This chain joins TRBV19 and TRBJ2-7; the match to TRBD1 covers 9 bases. The V and J ends lost 5 bases and 5 bases, in that order; junction bases with no gene match: 7. Germline lookup yields CDR1 LNHDA and CDR2 SQIVND (reference sequence). This CDR3 region has 14 residues. CDR3: CASSVPGTGNEQYF. As DNA, the CDR3 is TGTGCCAGTAGTGTTCCCGGGACAGGGAACGAGCAGTACTTC.